Listed here are 28 T cell receptor beta chains from one sample, sequenced in a study of patients and donors after allogeneic stem cell transplantation. TCRdb reprocessed the RT-PCR reads via MiXCR and lists one record per CDR3 protein. There are about 70,000 distinct CDR3 sequences in the sample; approximately 26% occur only once, and 26% lies in the top ten. The sequenced material came from blood, either unsorted or a sorted T cell fraction (not recorded which). The receptors here all came from a human donor who was either an allogeneic HSCT recipient or a stem cell or donor lymphocyte infusion donor (not recorded which). It is not recorded whose cells these are; they may come from a transplant donor.

The sample holds a few counts of this clonotype. V gene TRBV7-9 combines with J gene TRBJ1-2; D possibly corresponds to TRBD1 (6 bases). V was trimmed by 5 bases and J by 7 bases, leaving 11 bases between them. The CDR3 is made up of 12 amino acids. The V gene's germline CDR1 is SEHNR and CDR2 FQNEAQ (reference sequence). The CDR3 reads CASSPTGFGYTF. CDR3 DNA: TGTGCCAGCAGCCCGACAGGTTTTGGCTACACCTTC.

This clonotype was recorded many times. The gene calls are TRBV2 and TRBJ1-6; D unresolved. The CDR3 runs 13 residues. Trimming shortened V by 1 base and J by 10 bases, and 8 bases separated the two germline ends. CDR1 is SNHLY, CDR2 FYNNEI, per germline. CDR3 in DNA: TGTGCCAGCAGTGAAGAATCCCCCTCACCCCTCCACTTT. Translation: CASSEESPSPLHF.

The sample holds a few counts of this clonotype. The V and J genes are TRBV6-2 or TRBV6-3 and TRBJ2-2; D is unresolved. Trimming cost V 4 bases and J 3 bases, with 15 bases left between them. Germline CDR1 and CDR2: MNHEY and SVGEGT. This CDR3 has 16 residues. The CDR3 here is CASSFGFPIHTGELFF. The CDR3 coding sequence is TGTGCCAGCAGTTTTGGGTTTCCCATTCACACCGGGGAGCTGTTTTTT.

The chain carries TRBV29-1 and TRBJ1-1; D is undetermined. Trimming stripped 4 bases from V and 1 base from J, with 10 bases between. Germline assignment: CDR1 SQVTM and CDR2 ANQGSEA. This CDR3 region has 13 residues. CDR3 DNA sequence: TGCAGCGTTGCTGCAAGGGCGAACACTGAAGCTTTCTTT. This sequence encodes CSVAARANTEAFF.

In this sample, this clonotype turned up a few times. This rearrangement joins TRBV12-3 or TRBV12-4 to TRBJ1-1; D perhaps matches TRBD1 (6 bases). The CDR3 spans 14 residues. V was clipped by 2 bases and J by 4 bases, with 11 bases between them. This CDR3 reads CASSLQGWGTEAFF. In nucleotides, the CDR3 is TGTGCCAGCAGTTTACAGGGGTGGGGCACTGAAGCTTTCTTT.

This clonotype was picked up a small number of times. CDR3 amino acids: CASSWDNSGNTIYF. CDR3 DNA sequence: TGCGCCAGCAGCTGGGACAACTCTGGAAACACCATATATTTT. This rearrangement joins TRBV5-1 to TRBJ1-3; a possible D gene is TRBD1 (6 bases). V was clipped by 3 bases and J by 0 bases, with 7 bases between them. Germline V gene data show CDR1 as SGHRS and CDR2 as YFSETQ. The CDR3 loop spans 14 amino acids.

V gene TRBV4-1 combines with J gene TRBJ2-3, with TRBD2 matching over 7 bases. Looked up from germline, CDR1 is MGHRA and CDR2 is YSYEKL. The CDR3 runs 13 residues. V was pared by 3 bases and J by 9 bases, with 6 bases of the junction left unmatched. The CDR3 DNA reads as TGCGCCAGCAGCCAGATTCTCGGGGGGACGCAGTATTTT. This encodes CASSQILGGTQYF.

CDR3 residues: CASRSYRALDYGYTF. In nucleotides, the CDR3 is TGCGCCAGCAGATCTTACAGGGCCCTGGACTATGGCTACACCTTC. The chain combines TRBV5-1 with TRBJ1-2, with D perhaps matching TRBD1 (6 bases). V lost 5 bases and J lost 3, with 17 bases in between. CDR1 and CDR2 from the germline V gene are SGHRS and YFSETQ. This CDR3 is built from 15 residues.

The genes are TRBV5-1 and TRBJ2-5, with TRBD1 matching over 9 bases. The V gene's germline CDR1 is SGHRS and CDR2 YFSETQ. This CDR3 region has 14 residues. After removal of 5 bases from V and 3 bases from J, the junction contained 5 bases not matched to a gene. Written as DNA, the CDR3 is TGCGCCAGCAGAGAACAGGGGGCGAAAGAGACCCAGTACTTC. Its protein product is CASREQGAKETQYF.

The V call is TRBV6-2 or TRBV6-3, the J call TRBJ1-5, with D hard to call. The CDR3 is 14 residues long. Germline V CDR1 and CDR2: MNHEY, SVGEGT. Trimming took off 4 bases at V and 3 bases at J, with 10 bases between the two ends. The CDR3 sequence is CASSWYSSNQPQHF. For the CDR3, the DNA is TGTGCCAGCAGTTGGTACAGCTCCAATCAGCCCCAGCATTTT.

The sample holds one count of this clonotype. The genes are TRBV4-1 and TRBJ2-3, with 11 bases identical to TRBD2. V dropped 0 bases and J dropped 2; count of bases not matched to a gene: 19. There are 22 residues in the CDR3. CDR1 MGHRA and CDR2 YSYEKL come from the germline V gene. The CDR3 region has the DNA TGCGCCAGCAGCCAAGATCCCCCGGACGAAGGACTAGCGGGCCTACACACAGATACGCAGTATTTT. Its translation: CASSQDPPDEGLAGLHTDTQYF.

This clonotype was observed a single time. The CDR3 DNA follows: TGTGCCAGCAGCCCTGGGACTAGCGGGGGCGCCGATACGCAGTATTTT. Its translation: CASSPGTSGGADTQYF. The chain recombines TRBV9 with TRBJ2-3, with 14 bases matching TRBD2. Germline-derived CDR1 and CDR2 are SGDLS and YYNGEE. V gave up 4 bases and J gave up 6 bases; unmatched junction bases: 7. The CDR3 extends over 16 amino acids. Together with reference TRBV9 and TRBJ2-3, the CDR3 gives the full variable domain: DSGVTQTPKHLITATGQRVTLRCSPRSGDLSVYWYQQSLDQGLQFLIQYYNGEERAKGNILERFSAQQFPDLHSELNLSSLELGDSALYFCASSPGTSGGADTQYFGPGTRLTVL.

Many counts were recorded for this clonotype. The rearrangement joins TRBV7-3 to TRBJ2-2; TRBD2 is a possible D gene (6 bases). The CDR3 is 14 residues long. Germline-derived CDR1 and CDR2 are SGHTA and FQGTGA. V dropped 4 bases and J dropped 6 bases, with 12 bases sitting between them. The DNA of the CDR3 is TGTGCCAGCAGCTCCCGGGGGAGCCCCGGGGAGCTGTTTTTT. It translates to CASSSRGSPGELFF.

The J gene is TRBJ2-7, the V gene TRBV5-1, with no clear D. CDR3 length: 14 amino acids. V was cut by 5 bases and J by 0 bases, with 12 bases left in between. Germline V gene sequence: CDR1 SGHRS, CDR2 YFSETQ. The chain's CDR3 is CASSPRSLSYEQYF. The CDR3 DNA sequence: TGCGCCAGCAGTCCCAGGTCCCTCTCCTACGAGCAGTACTTC.

This chain connects TRBV29-1 to TRBJ1-2; a possible D gene is TRBD1 (6 bases). Deletions cut 1 base from V and 8 bases from J, with 14 bases between. The germline V gene encodes CDR1 SQVTM and CDR2 ANQGSEA. The CDR3 runs 13 residues. The CDR3 loop reads CSVEVRGFEGYTF. The CDR3 coding sequence is TGCAGCGTTGAAGTGAGGGGGTTTGAGGGCTACACCTTC.

The V call is TRBV5-1, the J call TRBJ2-7; 7 nucleotides agree with TRBD1. The CDR3 is made up of 15 amino acids. CDR1 and CDR2 (germline): SGHRS, YFSETQ. V lost 4 bases to trimming and J lost 1 base; unmatched junction nucleotides: 8. Here the CDR3 DNA reads TGCGCCAGCAGCGGAGGAGGACAGGAATCCTACGAGCAGTACTTC. It is translated as CASSGGGQESYEQYF.

The gene calls are TRBV5-1 and TRBJ2-5; a weak D match, TRBD1 (5 bases). The CDR3 runs to 14 residues. Germline assignment: CDR1 SGHRS and CDR2 YFSETQ. Trimming removed 0 bases from V and 4 bases from J, with 10 bases in between. The CDR3: CASSLAAGLETQYF. The CDR3 bases are TGCGCCAGCAGCTTGGCCGCAGGGTTAGAGACCCAGTACTTC.

This clonotype has a handful of counts. V and J are TRBV4-1 and TRBJ1-2; no definite D call. The germline V gene encodes CDR1 MGHRA and CDR2 YSYEKL. Trimming pared 1 base from V and 2 bases from J, leaving 11 bases between. The CDR3 extends over 15 amino acids. The CDR3 spells CASSQGPDPNYGYTF. The CDR3 DNA follows: TGCGCCAGCAGCCAAGGGCCGGACCCCAACTATGGCTACACCTTC.

The rearrangement links TRBV20-1 to TRBJ1-1; D remains unclear. The CDR3 loop spans 10 amino acids. Per the germline V gene, CDR1 is DFQATT and CDR2 is SNEGSKA (reference sequence). Trimming took 3 bases from V and 7 from J, leaving 6 bases between them. The CDR3 here is CSARSGEAFF. DNA of the CDR3: TGCAGTGCTAGGTCCGGTGAAGCTTTCTTT.

By share, this clonotype counts as medium-sized. The chain joins TRBV5-5 to TRBJ2-3, with unresolved D. Germline CDR1 reads SGHKS; CDR2 reads YYEKEE (reference sequence). With 5 bases removed from V and 0 bases from J, the gap between germline ends came to 7 bases. This CDR3 contains 13 residues. Written as DNA, the CDR3 is TGTGCCAGCAGGCCTACTAGCACAGATACGCAGTATTTT. Encoded protein: CASRPTSTDTQYF.

The table lists this clonotype with a few counts. This chain uses TRBV20-1 with TRBJ1-1; D might be TRBD1 (5 bases). Germline V gene sequence: CDR1 DFQATT, CDR2 SNEGSKA (reference sequence). Trimming stripped 1 base from V and 5 bases from J, with 11 bases between. CDR3 length equals 13 residues. CDR3 protein: CSARALRTTEAFF. CDR3 in DNA: TGCAGTGCTAGAGCCCTTAGGACAACTGAAGCTTTCTTT.

The chain recombines TRBV12-3 or TRBV12-4 with TRBJ1-3; no firm D call. Trimming shortened V by 8 bases and J by 0 bases, and 8 bases separated the two germline ends. The CDR3 is 13 residues long. CDR3 nucleotide sequence: TGTGCCAGCCGGTTCCCCTCTGGAAACACCATATATTTT. It translates to CASRFPSGNTIYF.

This chain connects TRBV5-1 to TRBJ2-1; a weak D match, TRBD2 (6 bases). CDR3 length equals 14 residues. Germline CDR1 SGHRS, CDR2 YFSETQ. The V end was cut by 0 bases, the J end by 5 bases, with 9 bases between. For the CDR3, the DNA is TGCGCCAGCAGCTTGGGGACTACCAACAATGAGCAGTTCTTC. It encodes CASSLGTTNNEQFF.

This clonotype has a handful of counts. The chain couples TRBV29-1 to TRBJ1-1; 7 bases map to TRBD1. Unmatched junction bases numbered 9, after V lost 4 bases and J lost 4 bases. Germline lookup yields CDR1 SQVTM and CDR2 ANQGSEA. This CDR3 spans 14 amino acids. The CDR3, as DNA: TGCAGCGTTGCCCGTGACAGGGTAGCCACTGAAGCTTTCTTT. It encodes CSVARDRVATEAFF.

The gene calls are TRBV7-9 and TRBJ1-2; 7 bases align to TRBD1. The germline V gene has CDR1 SEHNR and CDR2 FQNEAQ (reference sequence). There are 15 residues in the CDR3. J gave up 4 bases and V 2 bases, and 7 bases lay outside the gene matches. CDR3 protein: CASSLRPTGVYGYTF. The CDR3 nucleotides read TGTGCCAGCAGCTTAAGGCCCACAGGGGTCTATGGCTACACCTTC. The whole variable domain, filled in from reference TRBV7-9 and TRBJ1-2, reads DTGVSQNPRHKITKRGQNVTFRCDPISEHNRLYWYRQTLGQGPEFLTYFQNEAQLEKSRLLSDRFSAERPKGSFSTLEIQRTEQGDSAMYLCASSLRPTGVYGYTFGSGTRLTVV.

The rearrangement links TRBV3-1 to TRBJ1-1; D not resolved. Trimming removed 2 bases at V and 1 base at J, with 8 bases between. The length of the CDR3 is 14 residues. CDR1 LGHDT and CDR2 YNNKEL come from the germline V gene (reference sequence). The CDR3 DNA is TGTGCCAGCAGCCAAAGGACGGCGAACACTGAAGCTTTCTTT. Translating gives CASSQRTANTEAFF.

This clonotype was recorded a few times. The chain links TRBV20-1 to TRBJ2-1; 8 nucleotides agree with TRBD1. Trimming at V came to 2 bases and at J to 10 bases, leaving 4 bases not matched to a gene. Germline CDR1 is DFQATT and CDR2 is SNEGSKA (reference sequence). The CDR3 extends over 12 amino acids. In nucleotides, the CDR3 is TGCAGTGCTAGAAACGACAGGGGCGAGCAGTTCTTC. The encoded protein is CSARNDRGEQFF.

The chain uses TRBV15 and TRBJ1-4, with D uncertain. Germline values: CDR1 LNHNV, CDR2 YYDKDF (reference sequence). Trimming removed 3 bases from V and 8 bases from J, with 19 bases in between. The CDR3 loop spans 16 amino acids. CDR3 residues: CATSRESVAGREKLFF. Written as DNA, the CDR3 is TGTGCCACCAGCAGGGAATCTGTGGCAGGCAGGGAAAAACTGTTTTTT.